These T cell receptor beta chains were read from a single sample in a study of T-cell reconstitution after alpha-beta-depleted transplantation in children. TCRdb processed the PCR reads anew with MiXCR; each CDR3 protein has one entry. This table holds 490,000 or so distinct CDR3 sequences, approximately 10% found once. The material was PBMCs, obtained before TCRalphabeta/CD19-depleted stem cell transplant. Source of these receptors: a child aged 2-15 years with inherited bone marrow failure, due to receive a stem cell transplant. CDR3s include the opening cysteine and the closing phenylalanine or tryptophan. D genes are given only for firm matches. Some rows mark clone size as missing; the rest say once, few, many or name a class of expanded clone.

many,TRBJ2-1,TRBD2,TRBV28,TGTGCCAGCAGTTACCCAGGTAGCGGGACCTCCTACAATGAGCAGTTCTTC,CASSYPGSGTSYNEQFF
many,TRBJ2-7,.,TRBV5-1,TGCGCCAGCAGTAATTTAGGGGGGACCTACGAGCAGTACTTC,CASSNLGGTYEQYF
many,TRBJ2-3,.,TRBV29-1,TGCAGCGTTGGTCGGGGAGAGGGCGATACGCAGTATTTT,CSVGRGEGDTQYF
many,TRBJ1-4,.,TRBV7-9,TGTGCCAGCAGCTTCAGGGCAACTAATGAAAAACTGTTTTTT,CASSFRATNEKLFF
many,TRBJ2-5,.,TRBV6-2/TRBV6-3,TGTGCCAGCAGTAATCCGGAAGAGACCCAGTACTTC,CASSNPEETQYF
many,TRBJ2-1,TRBD2,TRBV2,TGTGCCAGCAGTGAAGGTCCCGGAGCGGGAGTCCATGAGCAGTTCTTC,CASSEGPGAGVHEQFF
many,TRBJ2-7,TRBD1,TRBV7-2,TGTGCCAGCAGCTTAGGCGTACACAGGGGCTCCTACGAGCAGTACTTC,CASSLGVHRGSYEQYF
many,TRBJ2-7,TRBD1,TRBV7-2,TGTGCCAGCAGCTTAGGGGGACAGGGAGGGTACGAGCAGTACTTC,CASSLGGQGGYEQYF
few,TRBJ1-4,TRBD1,TRBV20-1,TGCAGCCCCGACCCTGGGACAGCCGGCGAGACTAATGAAAAACTGTTTTTT,CSPDPGTAGETNEKLFF
.,TRBJ2-1,.,TRBV20-1,TGCAGTGCTAGAGAGTTAGCGAGGAATGAGCAGTTCTTC,CSARELARNEQFF
few,TRBJ2-7,.,TRBV11-2,TGTGCCAGCAGCCTCACGTCCGGGACTGGTGCGTACGAGCAGTACTTC,CASSLTSGTGAYEQYF
many,TRBJ2-7,.,TRBV10-3,TGTGCCATCAGTGATCTGGCAGGGAGTATCCACGAGCAGTACTTC,CAISDLAGSIHEQYF
many,TRBJ2-2,.,TRBV24-1,TGTGCCACCAGTGATCTAAGATGGGGGGAGCTGTTTTTT,CATSDLRWGELFF
.,TRBJ2-2,.,TRBV15,TGTGCCACCAGCAGAGATAGGCAGGGGGGTTCCGGGGAGCTGTTTTTT,CATSRDRQGGSGELFF
.,TRBJ2-7,TRBD2,TRBV6-2/TRBV6-3,TGTGCCAGCACCGGGACTAGCGGATACTACGGGCAGTACTTC,CASTGTSGYYGQYF
many,TRBJ1-1,.,TRBV12-3/TRBV12-4,TGTGCCAGCAGTTTGGGGTACGGTACGGCTCGGAGGCATTTCTTT,CASSLGYGTARRHFF
many,TRBJ2-2,.,TRBV2,TGTGCCAGCAGTGATGGCAGGGGTTACACCGGGGAGCTGTTTTTT,CASSDGRGYTGELFF
many,TRBJ2-7,.,TRBV4-3,TGCGCCAGCAGCCAAGCCTGGGACGGTAGCTCCTACGAGCAGTACTTC,CASSQAWDGSSYEQYF
many,TRBJ2-7,.,TRBV25-1,TGTGCCAGCAGTGAGACGGGAGAGCAGTACTTC,CASSETGEQYF
many,TRBJ2-2,.,TRBV24-1,TGTGCCACCAGTGATTTGCGGGACACCGGGGAGCTGTTTTTT,CATSDLRDTGELFF
many,TRBJ2-1,.,TRBV4-3,TGCGCCAGCAGCCAAGAACCGGGGGTAAGGGGTGAGCAGTTCTTC,CASSQEPGVRGEQFF
many,TRBJ2-3,TRBD2,TRBV9,TGTGCCAGCAGCGTAGGGCTAGCGGGCCTGAGAAGCACAGATACGCAGTATTTT,CASSVGLAGLRSTDTQYF
.,TRBJ1-4,.,TRBV7-2,TGTGCCAGCAGCAAAATAGCGAACGGGGAAAAACTGTTTTTT,CASSKIANGEKLFF
many,TRBJ1-2,.,TRBV29-1,TGCAGCGTTGTAGAACAGGGTGGACGTCCTAACTATGGCTACACCTTC,CSVVEQGGRPNYGYTF
.,TRBJ2-5,TRBD2,TRBV12-3/TRBV12-4,TGTGCCAGCAGTTTAGGGTATAGCGGGAATCCGACAGAGACCCAGTACTTC,CASSLGYSGNPTETQYF
once,TRBJ2-7,TRBD2,TRBV11-2,TGTGCCAGCAGCTTAGTCCCAGATCTAGCGGGAGGTACCTACGAGCAGTACTTC,CASSLVPDLAGGTYEQYF
many,TRBJ1-2,TRBD1,TRBV20-1,TGCAGTGTTCCGGGAGGGGCAGGGACAGATGGCTACACCTTC,CSVPGGAGTDGYTF
few,TRBJ2-4,.,TRBV3-1,TGTGCCAGCAGCCCCCGACAGGTACTAGCCAAAAACATTCAGTACTTC,CASSPRQVLAKNIQYF
many,TRBJ2-1,TRBD2,TRBV5-1,TGCGCCAGCAGCCGACTAATAGCGGGACCGAGGAACAATGAGCAGTTCTTC,CASSRLIAGPRNNEQFF
many,TRBJ2-7,.,TRBV29-1,TGCAGCGTTTACGACAGGATGTCGTACGAGCAGTACTTC,CSVYDRMSYEQYF
few,TRBJ2-7,.,TRBV12-3/TRBV12-4,TGTGCCAGCAGTTTAGAGGGTTGGAGTGGGTCCTACGAGCAGTACTTC,CASSLEGWSGSYEQYF
.,TRBJ1-5,.,TRBV6-5,TGTGCCAGCAGTTCCGGTCGGAAGGGAGGGAACAATCAGCCCCAGCATTTT,CASSSGRKGGNNQPQHF
many,TRBJ2-1,TRBD2,TRBV28,TGTGCCAGCAGTTTATGGACTAGCGGGAGCTACAATGAGCAGTTCTTC,CASSLWTSGSYNEQFF
many,TRBJ2-2,TRBD2,TRBV11-2,TGTGCCAGCACCTCGGGGGTAGCGGGAGGGATGAACACCGGGGAGCTGTTTTTT,CASTSGVAGGMNTGELFF
many,TRBJ2-3,TRBD2,TRBV6-1,TGTGCCAGCAGTGCCCAGCGGGGACGCACAGATACGCAGTATTTT,CASSAQRGRTDTQYF
many,TRBJ1-1,.,TRBV7-9,TGTGCCAGCAGCGGTGGGCCCGAAGCTTTCTTT,CASSGGPEAFF
many,TRBJ2-1,.,TRBV4-3,TGCGCCAGCAGCCAAAGGGCGAACGCGGCCTACAATGAGCAGTTCTTC,CASSQRANAAYNEQFF
many,TRBJ2-5,.,TRBV9,TGTGCCAGCAGCGTAGGGTATCAGGGAGGAGAGACCCAGTACTTC,CASSVGYQGGETQYF
few,TRBJ2-1,TRBD2,TRBV7-6,TGTGCCAGCAGCCCAGCGGGAGGACTTTTGGAGCAGTTCTTC,CASSPAGGLLEQFF
many,TRBJ1-1,.,TRBV29-1,TGCAGCGTTGTGGGGGGGATGAACACTGAAGCTTTCTTT,CSVVGGMNTEAFF
few,TRBJ2-2,.,TRBV12-3/TRBV12-4,TGTGCCAGCAGACCCCCCCGGGCGTCTTACACCGGGGAGCTGTTTTTT,CASRPPRASYTGELFF
many,TRBJ2-3,.,TRBV29-1,TGCAGCGTCAGACGGGGTAGCACAGATACGCAGTATTTT,CSVRRGSTDTQYF
few,TRBJ2-5,TRBD1,TRBV20-1,TGCAGTGCGACCCCGGGACAGGGAGGGACCCAGTACTTC,CSATPGQGGTQYF
many,TRBJ2-7,.,TRBV3-1,TGTGCCAGCAGCCAAGAGGCTACAGGCCCCTACTACGAGCAGTACTTC,CASSQEATGPYYEQYF
many,TRBJ2-2,.,TRBV29-1,TGCAGCGTTGTAGGGACGGCCCCCGGCAAGCTGTTTTTT,CSVVGTAPGKLFF
many,TRBJ2-3,.,TRBV7-9,TGTGCCAGCAGCCCAGGTTGGGACCAACGCACAGATACGCAGTATTTT,CASSPGWDQRTDTQYF
many,TRBJ2-5,TRBD2,TRBV2,TGTGCCAGCAATCTAGCGGGAGCGGAGACCCAGTACTTC,CASNLAGAETQYF
.,TRBJ2-1,TRBD2,TRBV28,TGTGCCAGCAGACTAGCGGGAGGATTCAATGAGCAGTTCTTC,CASRLAGGFNEQFF
many,TRBJ2-1,.,TRBV25-1,TGTGCCAGCAGCGACACAGGGAGTTCCTACAATGAGCAGTTCTTC,CASSDTGSSYNEQFF
many,TRBJ2-7,TRBD1,TRBV10-3,TGTGCCATCAGTGATGCCCTCGGGACAGGGGGCCCGGGGGAGCAGTACTTC,CAISDALGTGGPGEQYF
many,TRBJ2-7,.,TRBV11-2,TGTGCCAGCAGCCTTATAGCGGCCTCCTACGAGCAGTACTTC,CASSLIAASYEQYF
few,TRBJ2-2,TRBD2,TRBV4-1,TGCGCCAGCAGCACGACTAGCGGGAGAGCCGGGGAGCTGTTTTTT,CASSTTSGRAGELFF
many,TRBJ2-5,TRBD2,TRBV7-2,TGTGCCAGCAGCTTGGTAGCGGGAGGGCCACCAGAGACCCAGTACTTC,CASSLVAGGPPETQYF